This T cell receptor beta chain was profiled in a study of shared clonotypes between healthy human individuals. Germline values: CDR1 SQVTM, CDR2 ANQGSEA. This CDR3 has 14 residues. V dropped 4 bases and J dropped 1; count of bases not matched to a gene: 6. Clones were read by immunoSEQ multiplex PCR, and TCRdb kept only the in-frame ones, dropping some. Here the sample spans fewer than 850,000 clones, roughly 91% being singletons. The TCR comes from a man between 18 and 35 years old in good health. Some clones in this sample may be carry-over from other donors' samples. The sample taken for sequencing was memory CD8+ T cells from PBMCs. The subset denotes: CD45RO+ cells pooled with CCR7-negative TemRA cells. This chain links TRBV29-1 with TRBJ2-7; the match to TRBD1 covers 8 bases. CDR3 protein: CSVVLGQGSYEQYF. The CDR3 DNA follows: TGCAGCGTTGTTTTAGGACAGGGATCCTACGAGCAGTACTTC.